The clone carrying this T cell receptor beta chain was detected ten times or more. This entry comes from a study of T cells in Graves' hyperthyroidism and ophthalmopathy. Amplification of TCR beta CDR3 regions was performed using RNA transcripts as template. TCR CDR3 underwent first-round RT-PCR with the HTBI primer set. TCRdb redid the calling of the multiplex PCR reads with MiXCR, one entry per CDR3 protein. The data contain about 400,000 distinct CDR3 sequences, about 15% of them singletons. Clinicians diagnosed patients from clinical symptoms, serum thyroxine and TRAb, thyroid ultrasound and orbital computed tomography. The CDR3 covers 14 residues. Unmatched junction bases numbered 6, after V lost 4 bases and J lost 4 bases. In germline, CDR1 is MNHEY, CDR2 SMNVEV (reference sequence).

This sequence joins TRBV27 and TRBJ2-7, with 8 bases matching TRBD2. The TCR was taken from a woman aged 30 to 39 with Graves' hyperthyroidism. The sample comprised blood. CDR3 loop: CASSSRTSWYEQYF. The CDR3 DNA sequence: TGTGCCAGCAGTTCCCGGACTAGCTGGTACGAGCAGTACTTC.